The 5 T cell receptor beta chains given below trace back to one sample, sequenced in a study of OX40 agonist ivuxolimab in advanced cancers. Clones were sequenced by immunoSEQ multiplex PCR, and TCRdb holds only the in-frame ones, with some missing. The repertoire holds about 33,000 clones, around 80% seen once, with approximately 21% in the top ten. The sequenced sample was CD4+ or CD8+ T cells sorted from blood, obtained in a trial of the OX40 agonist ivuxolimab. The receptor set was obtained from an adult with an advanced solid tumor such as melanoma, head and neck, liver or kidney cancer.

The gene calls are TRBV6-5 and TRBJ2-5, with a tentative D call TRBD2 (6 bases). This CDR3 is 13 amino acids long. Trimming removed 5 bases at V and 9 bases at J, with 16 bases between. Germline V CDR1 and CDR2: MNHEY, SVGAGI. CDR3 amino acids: CASSDGLMGAQYF. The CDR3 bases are TGTGCCAGCAGTGACGGACTAATGGGGGCCCAGTACTTC.

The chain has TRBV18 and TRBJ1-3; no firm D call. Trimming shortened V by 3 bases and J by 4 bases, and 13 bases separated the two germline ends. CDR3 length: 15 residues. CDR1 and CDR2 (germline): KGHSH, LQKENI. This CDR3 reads CASSPSPVSGNTIYF. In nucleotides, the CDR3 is TGTGCCAGCTCACCGAGCCCTGTGTCCGGAAACACCATATATTTT.

Written as DNA, the CDR3 is TGTGCCAGCAAACTAGCGGGAGTCTACAATGAGCAGTTCTTC. It specifies CASKLAGVYNEQFF. V gene TRBV14 combines with J gene TRBJ2-1, with 11 nucleotides matching TRBD2. Losses at the gene ends were 7 bases for V and 3 bases for J; bases not matched to a gene: 2. Germline assignment: CDR1 SGHDN and CDR2 FVKESK. The length of the CDR3 is 14 residues.

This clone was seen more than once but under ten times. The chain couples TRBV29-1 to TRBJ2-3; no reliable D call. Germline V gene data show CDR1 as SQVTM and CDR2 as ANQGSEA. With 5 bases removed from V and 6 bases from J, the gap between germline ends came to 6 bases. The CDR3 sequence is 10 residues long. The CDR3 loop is CSVSEDTQYF. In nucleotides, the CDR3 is TGCAGCGTTTCAGAGGATACGCAGTATTTT.

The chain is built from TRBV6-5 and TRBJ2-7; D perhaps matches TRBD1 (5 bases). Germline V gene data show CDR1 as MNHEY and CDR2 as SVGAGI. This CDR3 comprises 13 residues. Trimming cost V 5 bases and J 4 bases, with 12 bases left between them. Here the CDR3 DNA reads TGTGCCAGCAGTACAGGTACCGGATACGAGCAGTACTTC. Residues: CASSTGTGYEQYF.